This T cell receptor (beta chain) was profiled in a study of T-cell memory formation after mild COVID-19. TCRdb re-derived calls from the 5' RACE reads in MiXCR, one entry per CDR3 protein. The sample gives 150,000 to 200,000 distinct CDR3 sequences, over 20% of which show up once; 23% is in the top ten. V was shortened by 6 bases and J by 10 bases, with 13 bases between the two germline ends. The length of the CDR3 is 12 residues. CDR1 and CDR2 from the germline V gene are SGHRS and YFSETQ. In its sample, this clonotype was seen a few times. This sequence originates from an adult woman who had mild COVID-19 (a few samples of this study predate the infection). Cell type and time point are not known. This sequence joins TRBV5-1 and TRBJ2-2, with D perhaps matching TRBD1 (5 bases). Sequenced: PBMCs or a T cell subset sorted from them (not recorded which). CDR3 in DNA: TGCGCCAGCACCGACCGACAGCCGGAGCTGTTTTTT. Translating gives CASTDRQPELFF.